This TCR beta chain derives from a study of T cell repertoires in ileal Crohn's disease. For the study at large: About 37% were active smokers at surgery; median disease duration was around 7.9 years. Postoperative therapy was given to about half: around eleven thiopurines, roughly 18 anti-TNF agents.

Eligibility required adulthood, ileal or ileocolonic Crohn's disease and indicated ileocolonic resection. General study results and limits: Mucosal expansions were suggested to be mainly CD8 T cells.

V lost 0 bases and J lost 8; bases outside the gene matches: 7. Germline loops: CDR1 SGHRS, CDR2 YFSETQ. This CDR3 is 15 amino acids long. TCRdb's copy holds only in-frame clones and misses some; the assay was immunoSEQ multiplex PCR. The sample lists several thousand clones, approximately 80% seen once, with just under 3% in the top ten. A word on this clone: Its antigen is unknown.

The clonotype originates from an adult with Crohn's disease. The V and J genes are TRBV5-1 and TRBJ2-1; 8 bases match TRBD2. The specimen sequenced was ileal tissue. The chain's CDR3 is CASSLVPGRVDEQFF. CDR3 DNA: TGCGCCAGCAGCTTGGTCCCCGGGAGGGTGGATGAGCAGTTCTTC.